This entry concerns a single T cell receptor (beta chain). Positively selected for CCR7, the CD45RO-negative cells used as naive CD8 cells excluded terminally differentiated effector memory CD45RA+ cells. The data are from a study of shared clonotypes between healthy human individuals. Only in-frame clones appear in the TCRdb table, and some are missing; sequencing was by immunoSEQ multiplex PCR. The sample contains about 2.2 million clones, about 93% of which appear only once. The CDR3 contains 15 residues. J gave up 4 bases and V 6 bases, and 7 bases lay outside the gene matches. Germline CDR1 is PRHDT and CDR2 is FYEKMQ (reference sequence).

This clonotype was obtained from a man younger than 35 in good health. Some clones in this sample may be carry-over from other donors' samples. The chain combines TRBV13 with TRBJ2-5, with 11 bases identical to TRBD2. Material for sequencing was naive CD8+ T cells from PBMCs. The CDR3 region is CASRLLAGERETQYF. The DNA for the CDR3 is TGTGCCAGCAGATTACTAGCGGGAGAGAGAGAGACCCAGTACTTC.